This TCR beta chain stems from a study of blood T cell repertoires in COVID-19. Overall study: The United States, Italy and Spain were the sources of the acute and convalescent COVID-19 samples.

Seattle patient enrollment occurred during active infection, with longitudinal follow-up thereafter. The authors' processing: Reference gene primers were amplified, and this amplification served to estimate nucleated cell counts. Sequencing was performed with immunoSEQ multiplex PCR; in TCRdb, only in-frame clones are kept and a portion is missing. The V and J calls and clone size come from that table; D and trimming were worked out from the DNA. The sample has more than 350,000 clones; roughly 90% are singletons. CDR3 length: 15 amino acids. Germline assignment: CDR1 KGHDR and CDR2 SFDVKD. V was pared by 8 bases and J by 3 bases, with 16 bases between.

This TCR was recovered from a woman between 25 and 40 years old with COVID-19, enrolled during active disease. Sequences were obtained from peripheral blood. The rearrangement links TRBV24-1 to TRBJ1-5, with D unresolved. For the CDR3, the DNA is TGTGCCACCACCCCTTGGAGCTCTCCCAATCAGCCCCAGCATTTT. Its translation is CATTPWSSPNQPQHF.